This TCR beta chain was recovered during a study of blood T cell repertoires in COVID-19. Study as a whole: T cells, B-cell-depleted T cells, or PBMCs supplied cDNA or gDNA.

Per the original data handling: Estimated nucleated cell counts came from reference gene primer amplification. This table comes from immunoSEQ multiplex PCR, and its TCRdb copy is limited to in-frame clones, with some not included. V, J and clone size are those of that table, while D and trimming were read from the DNA. Among roughly 500,000 clones listed, approximately 87% were seen once. Those enrolled, adults aged roughly 18 to 90 years, came from around 24 US areas. The recovered donors of Cohort 3 showed two negative PCRs, clearance, or symptom resolution. The CDR3 has 16 residues. J lost 0 bases, V lost 6 bases, and 11 bases had no gene match. The germline V gene has CDR1 SGHNT and CDR2 YENEEA.

This chain connects TRBV11-3 to TRBJ2-7, with 7 positions matching TRBD2. The sample taken for sequencing was PBMCs or T cells enriched from blood (not recorded which). The TCR comes from a woman aged 40 to 50 who had recovered from COVID-19. As DNA, the CDR3 is TGTGCCAGCAGTAAAGCCCCTAGCGGTAGCTCCTACGAGCAGTACTTC. This codes for CASSKAPSGSSYEQYF.